Following are 20 T cell receptor beta chains from one sample sequenced in a study of T cells after yellow fever vaccination. Each CDR3 protein gets one entry after TCRdb re-called the 5' RACE reads with MiXCR. The data show 250,000 to 300,000 distinct CDR3 sequences, roughly 5.2% seen once. The sample here was CD4+ T cells sorted from PBMCs, taken on the day of the yellow fever booster vaccination. Source of these receptors: a young man who received the YFV17D yellow fever vaccine.

This clonotype was seen at least ten times. The chain employs TRBV5-1 and TRBJ1-1, with D uncertain. Per the germline V gene, CDR1 is SGHRS and CDR2 is YFSETQ. The CDR3 runs to 13 residues. V lost 0 bases and J lost 0, with 3 bases in between. DNA for the CDR3: TGCGCCAGCAGCTTGGCACTGAACACTGAAGCTTTCTTT. As protein: CASSLALNTEAFF.

The table lists this clonotype with many counts. V and J are TRBV11-2 and TRBJ2-2, with D tentatively TRBD1 (6 bases). Germline lookup yields CDR1 SGHAT and CDR2 FQNNGV. CDR3 length: 16 amino acids. The V end lost 0 bases, the J end lost 5 bases, and 13 bases lay between the germline ends. The CDR3 spells CASSLDPTGRTGELFF. Written as DNA, the CDR3 is TGTGCCAGCAGCTTAGATCCTACAGGGCGGACCGGGGAGCTGTTTTTT.

This clonotype has at least ten counts. The CDR3: CASRGGMTRPYNEQFF. As DNA, the CDR3 is TGTGCCAGCAGGGGTGGGATGACTAGGCCCTACAATGAGCAGTTCTTC. The V call is TRBV6-5, the J call TRBJ2-1, with a tentative D call TRBD2 (6 bases). Germline CDR1 MNHEY, CDR2 SVGAGI. The length of the CDR3 is 16 residues. The V and J ends lost 6 bases and 2 bases respectively, with 17 bases between them.

The chain recombines TRBV6-6 with TRBJ2-5; D is perhaps TRBD1 (7 bases). This CDR3 region has 15 residues. V lost 6 bases, J lost 3 bases, and 17 bases lay in between. Germline CDR1 is MNHNY and CDR2 is SVGAGI (reference sequence). The CDR3 spells CASRTTGRREETQYF. The CDR3 region has the DNA TGTGCCAGCAGAACGACAGGGAGGAGGGAAGAGACCCAGTACTTC.

This sequence joins TRBV20-1 and TRBJ1-1, with D unclear. Germline CDR1 is DFQATT and CDR2 is SNEGSKA (reference sequence). Deletions cut 4 bases from V and 5 bases from J, with 14 bases between. This CDR3 spans 13 amino acids. CDR3 sequence reads: CSATPAERTEAFF. Here the CDR3 DNA reads TGCAGTGCTACCCCCGCGGAAAGAACTGAAGCTTTCTTT.

This chain links TRBV18 with TRBJ1-2; D unresolved. The CDR3 totals 14 residues. Germline V gene sequence: CDR1 KGHSH, CDR2 LQKENI. Trimming stripped 2 bases from V and 0 bases from J, with 7 bases between. The chain's CDR3 is CASSPAGANYGYTF. The CDR3 bases are TGTGCCAGCTCACCAGCCGGGGCTAACTATGGCTACACCTTC.

The J gene is TRBJ2-1, the V gene TRBV7-2, with D uncertain. Germline V CDR1 and CDR2: SGHTA, FQGNSA. CDR3 length: 13 residues. The V gene lost 4 bases and the J gene lost 7 bases, with 11 bases spanning the gap. The CDR3 region is CASSSSLGNEQFF. CDR3 nucleotide sequence: TGTGCCAGCAGCTCGAGCCTGGGAAATGAGCAGTTCTTC. Supplemented by reference TRBV7-2 and TRBJ2-1, the full variable domain reads GAGVSQSPSNKVTEKGKDVELRCDPISGHTALYWYRQSLGQGLEFLIYFQGNSAPDKSGLPSDRFSAERTGGSVSTLTIQRTQQEDSAVYLCASSSSLGNEQFFGPGTRLTVL.

This clonotype turned up a few times. V usage is TRBV5-7 and J usage is TRBJ2-1, with 14 nucleotides matching TRBD2. TRBV5-7 falls under the ORF class, with uncertain function. The ends lost 2 bases at V and 5 bases at J; junction bases unmatched: 9. CDR3 length: 18 amino acids. CDR3 loop: CASSLQPGLAGDNNEQFF. The CDR3 bases are TGTGCCAGCAGCTTACAACCGGGACTAGCGGGGGACAACAATGAGCAGTTCTTC.

This clonotype was counted ten times or more. V usage is TRBV29-1 and J usage is TRBJ1-1; D call uncertain. This CDR3 contains 13 residues. The germline V and J ends were trimmed by 0 bases and 3 bases, with 8 bases remaining between them. Per germline, CDR1 SQVTM and CDR2 ANQGSEA. The CDR3 DNA reads TGCAGCGTTGAAGATCACTTGGACACTGAAGCTTTCTTT. As protein: CSVEDHLDTEAFF.

V and J are TRBV6-2 or TRBV6-3 and TRBJ2-1; TRBD2 agrees at 12 bases. The CDR3 totals 15 residues. The J segment lost 12 bases and the V segment lost 5 bases, leaving 11 bases of the junction unmatched. Germline CDR1 MNHEY, CDR2 SVGEGT. The CDR3 DNA reads as TGTGCCAGCAGTCTAGCGGGGGGGCCCCGGGATGTGCAGTTCTTC. Its translation: CASSLAGGPRDVQFF.

This clonotype was seen only a few times. CDR3: CASSPQGGGITDTQYF. CDR3 in DNA: TGTGCCAGCAGCCCCCAGGGCGGGGGAATCACAGATACGCAGTATTTT. The rearrangement links TRBV7-2 to TRBJ2-3; 7 positions agree with TRBD2. This CDR3 is built from 16 residues. Per the germline V gene, CDR1 is SGHTA and CDR2 is FQGNSA. V shed 5 bases, J shed 2 bases, and the junction held 10 bases outside the gene matches.

This clonotype was seen a few times. V and J are TRBV20-1 and TRBJ1-4, with D maybe TRBD1 (5 bases). V was pared by 5 bases and J by 7 bases, with 11 bases between. CDR1 and CDR2 (germline): DFQATT, SNEGSKA (reference sequence). The CDR3 consists of 12 residues. CDR3 sequence reads: CSAGADSEKLFF. CDR3 bases: TGCAGTGCTGGGGCCGACAGTGAAAAACTGTTTTTT.

The rearrangement uses TRBV2 and TRBJ1-1; 7 nucleotides agree with TRBD1. There are 16 residues in the CDR3. Germline assignment: CDR1 SNHLY and CDR2 FYNNEI. The V and J ends lost 4 bases and 5 bases, in that order; junction bases with no gene match: 13. CDR3 DNA sequence: TGTGCCAGCAGTGGGGAACAGGGGTTCACCGCGACTGAAGCTTTCTTT. Translating gives CASSGEQGFTATEAFF. The full variable domain, with the rest looked up from reference TRBV2 and TRBJ1-1, is EPEVTQTPSHQVTQMGQEVILRCVPISNHLYFYWYRQILGQKVEFLVSFYNNEISEKSEIFDDQFSVERPDGSNFTLKIRSTKLEDSAMYFCASSGEQGFTATEAFFGQGTRLTVV.

The gene calls are TRBV2 and TRBJ2-7; 7 bases match TRBD1. Germline CDR1 and CDR2: SNHLY and FYNNEI. The CDR3 extends over 14 amino acids. Germline trimming cut 9 bases from V and 3 bases from J; bases unmatched to any gene: 11. In DNA form, the CDR3 reads TGTGCCAGTTCTGAACAGGGGACCCTCTACGAGCAGTACTTC. This gives the protein CASSEQGTLYEQYF.

This clonotype was counted many times. The CDR3 sequence: CASRRYLSSYNEQFF. The CDR3 nucleotides are TGTGCCAGCAGAAGGTACCTATCCTCCTACAATGAGCAGTTCTTC. V and J are TRBV6-2 or TRBV6-3 and TRBJ2-1; D remains unclear. There are 15 residues in the CDR3. Germline V gene data show CDR1 as MNHEY and CDR2 as SVGEGT. V was clipped by 6 bases and J by 0 bases, with 12 bases between them.

This clonotype was seen a handful of times. This sequence joins TRBV9 and TRBJ2-3; 12 nucleotides align to TRBD2. This CDR3 comprises 15 residues. The J segment lost 2 bases and the V segment lost 4 bases, leaving 2 bases of the junction unmatched. Looked up from germline, CDR1 is SGDLS and CDR2 is YYNGEE. DNA for the CDR3: TGTGCCAGCAGCACTAGCGGGGGGTACACAGATACGCAGTATTTT. It yields the protein CASSTSGGYTDTQYF.

This clonotype showed up many times. J is TRBJ2-5 and V is TRBV29-1; 10 bases agree with TRBD1. Germline-derived CDR1 and CDR2 are SQVTM and ANQGSEA. This CDR3 is built from 13 residues. V gave up 7 bases and J gave up 7 bases; unmatched junction bases: 9. This CDR3 reads CSATPGQGRTQYF. DNA for the CDR3: TGCAGCGCCACTCCGGGACAGGGGAGGACCCAGTACTTC.

The J gene is TRBJ2-3, the V gene TRBV7-9, with 7 bases that match TRBD1. V lost 5 bases to trimming and J lost 4 bases; unmatched junction nucleotides: 12. Germline V CDR1 and CDR2: SEHNR, FQNEAQ (reference sequence). The CDR3 has 16 amino acids. In DNA form, the CDR3 reads TGTGCCAGCAGCCCGAAAGTCAGGGGGATTGCAGATACGCAGTATTTT. As protein: CASSPKVRGIADTQYF.

This clonotype was observed many times. This chain uses TRBV11-2 with TRBJ1-1; D call uncertain. CDR3 size: 14 residues. V was trimmed by 0 bases and J by 1 base, leaving 6 bases between them. CDR1 and CDR2 (germline): SGHAT, FQNNGV. CDR3 DNA: TGTGCCAGCAGCTTAGATCTGCGGAACACTGAAGCTTTCTTT. Protein sequence: CASSLDLRNTEAFF.

V usage is TRBV20-1 and J usage is TRBJ1-5, with D perhaps TRBD1 (6 bases). Germline V gene lookup returns CDR1 DFQATT and CDR2 SNEGSKA (reference sequence). This CDR3 has 12 residues. Trimming cost V 6 bases and J 9 bases, with 15 bases left between them. The CDR3 DNA follows: TGCAGTGCGCCTTCTCAGGGGTCGCCCCAGCATTTT. Its protein product is CSAPSQGSPQHF.